The 21 T cell receptor beta chains below all came from one sample that was sequenced in a study of molecular identifiers for immune sequencing clone quantification. Via MiXCR, TCRdb re-called the PCR reads, giving one row per CDR3 protein. The sample yields about 500,000 distinct CDR3 sequences, about a fifth seen once. The sample comprised naive CD8+ T cells from blood, with Jurkat cell RNA spiked in. Stated subset: FACS-sorted CD8+CD4-CCR7+CD45RA+ naive T cells. The receptors come from a human donor in good health. Some libraries in this study had Jurkat cell RNA spiked in.

The V call is TRBV27, the J call TRBJ2-3; D might be TRBD2 (6 bases). CDR1 is MNHEY and CDR2 is SMNVEV in the germline V gene (reference sequence). The V end was cut by 10 bases, the J end by 0 bases, with 11 bases between. The CDR3 totals 13 residues. CDR3 DNA sequence: TGTGCCACCGCGGGGTTCAGCACAGATACGCAGTATTTT. It is translated as CATAGFSTDTQYF.

This clonotype was counted many times. V gene TRBV2 combines with J gene TRBJ2-7; D might be TRBD2 (6 bases). The germline gives CDR1 SNHLY, CDR2 FYNNEI. CDR3 length: 12 residues. V lost 8 bases to trimming and J lost 2 bases, with 10 bases between them. CDR3 DNA sequence: TGTGCCAGCGACGGGGGTACCTACGAGCAGTACTTC. Translation gives CASDGGTYEQYF.

The V and J genes are TRBV5-1 and TRBJ2-7; possibly TRBD1 for D (6 bases). V lost 1 base and J lost 2, with 10 bases in between. The length of the CDR3 is 14 residues. Germline lookup yields CDR1 SGHRS and CDR2 YFSETQ. CDR3 nucleotides: TGCGCCAGCAGCTTGTACCCAGGGGCCTACGAGCAGTACTTC. Translated, it gives CASSLYPGAYEQYF.

This clonotype was counted a few times. The chain joins TRBV9 to TRBJ2-2; 14 nucleotides match TRBD2. Trimming cost V 0 bases and J 4 bases; bases outside gene matches: 5. The germline V gene has CDR1 SGDLS and CDR2 YYNGEE. There are 18 residues in the CDR3. CDR3 amino acids: CASSVAGLAGEGTGELFF. The CDR3 nucleotides are TGTGCCAGCAGCGTAGCGGGACTAGCGGGGGAGGGCACCGGGGAGCTGTTTTTT.

This clonotype was seen more than once but under ten times. V and J are TRBV19 and TRBJ2-5; perhaps TRBD2 as D (6 bases). Germline-derived CDR1 and CDR2 are LNHDA and SQIVND (reference sequence). CDR3 length equals 17 residues. V lost 4 bases and J lost 1, with 19 bases in between. The CDR3 DNA sequence: TGTGCCAGTAGTACGGTGGGGATGGGAGGCCTCCAAGAGACCCAGTACTTC. Its translation: CASSTVGMGGLQETQYF.

This chain links TRBV7-9 with TRBJ2-7; D is undetermined. The CDR3 loop spans 13 amino acids. V was trimmed by 5 bases and J by 3 bases, leaving 11 bases between them. Germline-derived CDR1 and CDR2 are SEHNR and FQNEAQ (reference sequence). For the CDR3, the DNA is TGTGCCAGCAGCCACCAGACCAGCTACGAGCAGTACTTC. It translates to CASSHQTSYEQYF.

To note about this clonotype: Germline is not matched at one junction end, which may reflect a read error. The rearrangement links TRBV28 to TRBJ2-3; 9 bases are a match to TRBD1. CDR1 and CDR2 (germline): MDHEN, SYDVKM. The CDR3 is 16 residues long. CDR3 in amino acids: CASSSDRDRDTDTRYF. The CDR3 DNA reads TGTGCCAGCAGTTCGGACCGGGACAGGGACACAGATACGCGGTATTTT.

This clonotype was seen a few times. The V call is TRBV19, the J call TRBJ2-2, with 7 positions matching TRBD1. Trimming removed 5 bases from V and 2 bases from J; junction bases left unmatched: 5. The CDR3 consists of 15 residues. Per the germline V gene, CDR1 is LNHDA and CDR2 is SQIVND (reference sequence). The CDR3 DNA reads TGTGCCAGTAGTGCCCGGGACAGCAACACCGGGGAGCTGTTTTTT. Amino acids: CASSARDSNTGELFF.

This sequence joins TRBV3-1 and TRBJ2-1, with 7 bases aligning to TRBD1. Germline V gene data show CDR1 as LGHDT and CDR2 as YNNKEL (reference sequence). Trimming at V came to 6 bases and at J to 2 bases, leaving 10 bases not matched to a gene. CDR3 length: 16 residues. CDR3: CASRPTGERPYNEQFF. The CDR3, as DNA: TGTGCCAGCAGACCCACAGGGGAACGCCCCTACAATGAGCAGTTCTTC.

This clonotype has more than one count but fewer than ten. The chain joins TRBV9 to TRBJ2-3; 8 bases line up with TRBD2. This CDR3 contains 17 residues. CDR1 SGDLS and CDR2 YYNGEE come from the germline V gene. Germline trimming cut 3 bases from V and 4 bases from J; bases unmatched to any gene: 13. CDR3 loop: CASSGTSGRVFPDTQYF. The DNA of the CDR3 is TGTGCCAGCAGCGGAACTAGCGGTCGTGTTTTCCCAGATACGCAGTATTTT. The entire variable domain, with the rest obtained from reference TRBV9 and TRBJ2-3, is as follows: DSGVTQTPKHLITATGQRVTLRCSPRSGDLSVYWYQQSLDQGLQFLIQYYNGEERAKGNILERFSAQQFPDLHSELNLSSLELGDSALYFCASSGTSGRVFPDTQYFGPGTRLTVL.

The chain employs TRBV7-9 and TRBJ1-2; D call uncertain. V was shortened by 0 bases and J by 4 bases, with 12 bases between the two germline ends. CDR1 is SEHNR, CDR2 FQNEAQ, per germline (reference sequence). This CDR3 region has 15 residues. The CDR3 DNA reads TGTGCCAGCAGCTTAGCAGGCAGGACGCGCTATGGCTACACCTTC. This encodes CASSLAGRTRYGYTF.

This clonotype was counted only a few times. The chain links TRBV19 to TRBJ2-2, with 7 nucleotides matching TRBD1. This CDR3 has 19 amino acids. In germline, CDR1 is LNHDA, CDR2 SQIVND (reference sequence). Trimming cost V 5 bases and J 3 bases; bases outside gene matches: 18. The CDR3: CASSSYRGSSPRDTGELFF. The CDR3 coding sequence is TGTGCCAGTAGTTCCTACAGGGGATCGTCTCCTAGGGACACCGGGGAGCTGTTTTTT.

The rearrangement uses TRBV12-3 or TRBV12-4 and TRBJ1-2, with D possibly matching TRBD1 (5 bases). Trimming removed 5 bases at V and 4 bases at J, with 17 bases between. The CDR3 contains 15 residues. CDR3 nucleotide sequence: TGTGCCAGCAGTCAAGCTGTGGGGCTGACCTATGGCTACACCTTC. Residues: CASSQAVGLTYGYTF.

V is TRBV25-1 and J is TRBJ2-7; tentative D call: TRBD2 (5 bases). The germline gives CDR1 MGHDK, CDR2 SYGVNS. The CDR3 is 13 residues long. V lost 10 bases, J lost 1 base, and 14 bases lay in between. CDR3 region: CAILDGDSYEQYF. The CDR3 DNA reads as TGTGCCATCCTAGACGGGGATTCCTACGAGCAGTACTTC.

A word on this clonotype: An end of the junction differs from the germline gene, which may be a read error. The CDR3 reads CATSDGPEGIGNERFF. The CDR3, as DNA: TGTGCCACCAGTGATGGCCCCGAGGGGATAGGAAATGAGCGGTTCTTC. The chain employs TRBV24-1 and TRBJ2-1; D tentatively fits TRBD1 or TRBD2 (5 bases each). Germline loops: CDR1 KGHDR, CDR2 SFDVKD. This CDR3 has 16 amino acids.

V and J are TRBV28 and TRBJ2-7; tentatively, D is TRBD1 (6 bases). Germline-derived CDR1 and CDR2 are MDHEN and SYDVKM. The V end was cut by 4 bases, the J end by 4 bases, with 20 bases between. The CDR3 sequence is 16 residues long. CDR3 residues: CASSSSWTALGYEQYF. CDR3 in DNA: TGTGCCAGCAGTTCCTCATGGACAGCCTTGGGTTACGAGCAGTACTTC.

Remarks on this clonotype: This may arise from a read error, as a much more abundant clone is one base away. The chain joins TRBV6-5 to TRBJ2-5; 7 positions agree with TRBD1. The V gene's germline CDR1 is MNHEY and CDR2 SVGAGI. This CDR3 spans 14 amino acids. In DNA form, the CDR3 reads TGTGCCGGCAGACGTGGGACAGACCAAGAGACCCAGTACTTC. This gives the protein CAGRRGTDQETQYF.

This clonotype was detected ten times or more. The rearrangement uses TRBV6-2 or TRBV6-3 and TRBJ1-1; no firm D call. Germline values: CDR1 MNHEY, CDR2 SVGEGT. There are 16 residues in the CDR3. Trimming cost V 6 bases and J 8 bases, with 25 bases left between them. The DNA for the CDR3 is TGTGCCAGCAGCTACACCCAACTGACACTACTAGGCGAAGCTTTCTTT. Translation gives CASSYTQLTLLGEAFF.

As to this clonotype: This is likely an artifact of a read error, given a far larger clone one base away. V and J are TRBV19 and TRBJ2-2; possibly TRBD2 for D (5 bases). Per the germline V gene, CDR1 is LNHDA and CDR2 is SQIVND (reference sequence). The CDR3 extends over 11 amino acids. CDR3 sequence reads: CASSNTGELLF. The CDR3 nucleotides read TGTGCCAGTAGTAACACCGGGGAGCTGCTTTTT.

Regarding this clonotype: Since a much larger clone is just one base distant, this may be a read error. The chain carries TRBV12-3 or TRBV12-4 and TRBJ2-5; 9 bases fit TRBD2. Trimming took 5 bases from V and 6 from J; bases not matched to a gene: 10. The CDR3 is 15 amino acids. The CDR3 coding sequence is TGTGCCAGCAGTCGAGGCGGGGGGGCTTACAAGACCCAGTACTTC. Protein sequence: CASSRGGGAYKTQYF.

V and J are TRBV29-1 and TRBJ2-2; 9 nucleotides match TRBD1. The CDR3 is 13 amino acids. After removal of 6 bases from V and 5 bases from J, the junction contained 4 bases not matched to a gene. Germline V gives CDR1 SQVTM, CDR2 ANQGSEA. The CDR3: CSVGQGATGELFF. The CDR3 DNA sequence: TGCAGCGTGGGACAGGGTGCAACCGGGGAGCTGTTTTTT.